The sequence of this T cell receptor beta chain was determined in a study of beta chain features in type 1 diabetes. Since all of the isolated RNA was reverse transcribed, expressed TCRB transcripts were what got sequenced. TCRdb keeps only in-frame clones here, not all; method: immunoSEQ multiplex PCR. The sample holds about 240,000 clones; 27% are singletons and the top ten take under 4.5%. The CDR3 loop spans 12 amino acids. Trimming took 7 bases from V and 3 from J, leaving 10 bases between them. Germline loops: CDR1 SQVTM, CDR2 ANQGSEA. This clone was detected only a few times. The sequenced sample was central memory CD4+ T cells from blood. V usage is TRBV29-1 and J usage is TRBJ1-5, with D possibly being TRBD1 (6 bases). The TCR comes from a man under 40 in good health. The CDR3 region has the DNA TGCAGCGGAGGGGACAACAATCAGCCCCAGCATTTT. Amino acid sequence: CSGGDNNQPQHF.